This T cell receptor (beta chain) was sequenced during a study of T cell repertoires in cytomegalovirus infection. For the study at large: It was the public TCR beta signatures that indicated both CMV infection and matching HLA type. Study-level results: Summed public TCR beta family frequency identified CMV carriers bearing the relevant HLA. Clonotypes of TCR beta that were HLA-C-restricted and CMV-specific dominated the ex vivo response.

TCRdb redid the calling of the reads with MiXCR, one entry per CDR3 protein. Seen here are about 450,000 distinct CDR3 sequences, about 33% observed once, and the top ten hold roughly an eighth. Points on this clonotype: The target antigen is unknown.

V shed 6 bases and J 1 base; nucleotides not matched to a gene: 3. The CDR3 has 12 residues. Germline CDR1 SQVTM, CDR2 ANQGSEA. This TCR was sampled from a human donor in good health (CMV status not recorded). Some clones in this sample may be carry-over from other donors' samples. The J gene is TRBJ2-7, the V gene TRBV29-1; 7 nucleotides align to TRBD1. The source material was PBMCs. CDR3: CSVNRGSYEQYF. The CDR3 DNA follows: TGCAGCGTCAACAGGGGATCCTACGAGCAGTACTTC.